The 20 T cell receptor beta chains given below trace back to one sample, sequenced in a study of T-cell memory formation after mild COVID-19. TCRdb analysed the 5' RACE reads with MiXCR anew, one entry per CDR3 protein. Among around 110,000 distinct CDR3 sequences listed, approximately 15% were seen once. Sequenced sample: PBMCs or a T cell subset sorted from them (not recorded which). Every receptor here comes from an adult woman who had mild COVID-19 (a few samples of this study predate the infection). Cell type and time point are not known.

The rearrangement uses TRBV30 and TRBJ1-2, with 8 nucleotides matching TRBD1. There are 14 residues in the CDR3. Losses at the gene ends were 3 bases for V and 7 bases for J; bases not matched to a gene: 10. Germline CDR1 reads GTSNPN; CDR2 reads SVGIG (reference sequence). Here the CDR3 DNA reads TGTGCCTGGAGAGGACAGGGTGGTCTGTTTGGCTACACCTTC. This gives the protein CAWRGQGGLFGYTF.

This clonotype has only a few counts. The CDR3 nucleotides read TGCGCCAGCAGCCATGGGCGTTACAATGAGCAGTTCTTC. Protein product: CASSHGRYNEQFF. J is TRBJ2-1 and V is TRBV4-3; unclear D gene. With 3 bases removed from V and 4 bases from J, the gap between germline ends came to 7 bases. Germline assignment: CDR1 LGHNA and CDR2 YSLEER. The CDR3 spans 13 residues.

This clonotype was detected a few times. The V gene is TRBV28, the J gene TRBJ1-1, with 8 bases that match TRBD1. The ends lost 5 bases at V and 4 bases at J; junction bases unmatched: 3. Germline V gene sequence: CDR1 MDHEN, CDR2 SYDVKM. There are 13 residues in the CDR3. In DNA form, the CDR3 reads TGTGCCAGCAGTCTAACAGGGGGCACTGAAGCTTTCTTT. As protein: CASSLTGGTEAFF.

The rearrangement links TRBV5-1 to TRBJ2-5; 10 bases fit TRBD2. Germline values: CDR1 SGHRS, CDR2 YFSETQ. V trimming: 4 bases; J trimming: 1 base; junction bases outside the gene matches: 16. The CDR3 consists of 19 residues. The CDR3 nucleotides are TGCGCCAGCAGCGTTGGAATGCTAGCGGGGGCCTACCTCCAAGAGACCCAGTACTTC. It encodes CASSVGMLAGAYLQETQYF.

In its sample, this clonotype was seen a few times. This chain joins TRBV11-2 and TRBJ2-1; D tentatively fits TRBD1 or TRBD2 (5 bases each). This CDR3 is built from 13 residues. The germline V gene encodes CDR1 SGHAT and CDR2 FQNNGV. The chain's CDR3 is CASGGPSYNEQFF. Written as DNA, the CDR3 is TGTGCGAGTGGGGGACCCTCCTACAATGAGCAGTTCTTC.

The rearrangement uses TRBV12-3 or TRBV12-4 and TRBJ2-3; 7 bases map to TRBD2. Losses at the gene ends were 1 base for V and 4 bases for J; bases not matched to a gene: 14. The CDR3 consists of 18 residues. The CDR3 is CASSLGPRRGGVSDTQYF. The CDR3 coding sequence is TGTGCCAGCAGTTTAGGCCCCCGCCGCGGGGGTGTGTCAGATACGCAGTATTTT.

This clonotype has a handful of counts. This chain joins TRBV19 and TRBJ2-1; 8 bases map to TRBD2. Losses at the gene ends were 10 bases for V and 9 bases for J; bases not matched to a gene: 8. Germline V CDR1 and CDR2: LNHDA, SQIVND (reference sequence). The CDR3 has 12 residues. CDR3 bases: TGTGCCACCGGACTAGCTCTTGGTGAGCAGTTCTTC. Protein sequence: CATGLALGEQFF.

This chain links TRBV2 with TRBJ2-1; unclear D gene. Trimming cost V 6 bases and J 0 bases, with 12 bases left between them. The germline V gene encodes CDR1 SNHLY and CDR2 FYNNEI. The CDR3 loop spans 15 amino acids. CDR3 in DNA: TGTGCCAGCAGGGAGATATGGAGCTCCTACAATGAGCAGTTCTTC. The encoded protein is CASREIWSSYNEQFF.

The V and J genes are TRBV4-3 and TRBJ2-1; 10 bases fit TRBD2. From germline, CDR1 is LGHNA and CDR2 YSLEER. The J segment lost 8 bases and the V segment lost 0 bases, leaving 7 bases of the junction unmatched. The CDR3 is 16 amino acids. For the CDR3, the DNA is TGCGCCAGCAGCCAAGATCTAACTAGCGGGGTAGATGAGCAGTTCTTC. Its translation: CASSQDLTSGVDEQFF.

The rearrangement links TRBV4-1 to TRBJ2-7; 8 nucleotides agree with TRBD1. There are 15 residues in the CDR3. Losses at the gene ends were 1 base for V and 6 bases for J; bases not matched to a gene: 8. In germline, CDR1 is MGHRA, CDR2 YSYEKL. CDR3 amino acids: CASSQAGTGGSEQYF. CDR3 sequence (DNA): TGCGCCAGCAGCCAAGCCGGGACAGGTGGGTCCGAGCAGTACTTC.

Written as DNA, the CDR3 is TGTGCCAGTAGTCCGAGATCAGGGGGCTACACTGAAGCTTTCTTT. It translates to CASSPRSGGYTEAFF. This rearrangement joins TRBV19 to TRBJ1-1, with TRBD1 matching over 8 bases. J was trimmed by 3 bases and V by 5 bases; bases with no gene match: 8. Germline V gives CDR1 LNHDA, CDR2 SQIVND (reference sequence). This CDR3 contains 15 residues.

This clonotype was observed a single time. The chain uses TRBV9 and TRBJ2-3, with 11 bases fitting TRBD2. CDR1 and CDR2 (germline): SGDLS, YYNGEE. The CDR3 runs to 16 residues. Trimming at V came to 3 bases and at J to 5 bases, leaving 8 bases not matched to a gene. CDR3: CASSGIAGGRLDTQYF. The CDR3 DNA reads TGTGCCAGCAGCGGAATAGCGGGGGGGCGGTTAGATACGCAGTATTTT. The variable domain in full, with the rest retrieved from reference TRBV9 and TRBJ2-3, is DSGVTQTPKHLITATGQRVTLRCSPRSGDLSVYWYQQSLDQGLQFLIQYYNGEERAKGNILERFSAQQFPDLHSELNLSSLELGDSALYFCASSGIAGGRLDTQYFGPGTRLTVL.

The J gene is TRBJ2-7, the V gene TRBV9; D perhaps matches TRBD1 (5 bases). The CDR3 consists of 14 residues. V lost 0 bases and J 1 base, leaving 8 bases between the germline ends. Germline V lookup: CDR1 SGDLS, CDR2 YYNGEE. In DNA form, the CDR3 reads TGTGCCAGCAGCGTAGCGGCAGGGTCCTACGAGCAGTACTTC. This sequence encodes CASSVAAGSYEQYF.

This clonotype was detected only a few times. This chain links TRBV29-1 with TRBJ2-6; D might be TRBD1 (6 bases). Germline CDR1 reads SQVTM; CDR2 reads ANQGSEA. This CDR3 has 15 residues. The V gene lost 4 bases and the J gene lost 2 bases, with 12 bases spanning the gap. CDR3 in DNA: TGCAGCGTTGGCGACAGGATAACTGGGGCCAACGTCCTGACTTTC. Protein sequence: CSVGDRITGANVLTF.

The V call is TRBV4-1, the J call TRBJ2-7; D might be TRBD2 (6 bases). Germline values: CDR1 MGHRA, CDR2 YSYEKL. Trimming stripped 1 base from V and 5 bases from J, with 15 bases between. CDR3 size: 15 residues. The CDR3 nucleotides are TGCGCCAGCAGCCAAGGGTTAGGAGGGTTTAACGAGCAGTACTTC. Encoded protein: CASSQGLGGFNEQYF.

V usage is TRBV9 and J usage is TRBJ2-7; D gene ambiguous. V shed 0 bases and J shed 2 bases, with 9 bases lying between them. The CDR3 sequence is 14 residues long. Germline assignment: CDR1 SGDLS and CDR2 YYNGEE. CDR3 protein: CASSVVYRTYEQYF. Written as DNA, the CDR3 is TGTGCCAGCAGCGTAGTCTACAGAACCTACGAGCAGTACTTC.

This clonotype was detected a few times. The gene calls are TRBV25-1 and TRBJ2-1; TRBD2 aligns across 7 bases. Germline values: CDR1 MGHDK, CDR2 SYGVNS. The CDR3 totals 13 residues. V was clipped by 5 bases and J by 4 bases; unmatched bases: 2. The chain's CDR3 is CASSRGGYNEQFF. The CDR3 coding sequence is TGTGCCAGCAGTCGCGGGGGTTACAATGAGCAGTTCTTC.

The chain has TRBV10-3 and TRBJ2-5, with 7 bases fitting TRBD2. V was clipped by 2 bases and J by 5 bases; unmatched bases: 8. Per germline, CDR1 ENHRY and CDR2 SYGVKD. This CDR3 spans 15 amino acids. The CDR3 protein is CAISESASGGETQYF. The CDR3 region has the DNA TGTGCCATCAGTGAGAGTGCTAGCGGAGGGGAGACCCAGTACTTC.

This clonotype was seen only a few times. This chain joins TRBV29-1 and TRBJ1-2; 7 bases agree with TRBD1. The CDR3 is 14 amino acids. Germline CDR1 SQVTM, CDR2 ANQGSEA. J gave up 5 bases and V 0 bases, and 6 bases lay outside the gene matches. The CDR3 loop is CSVEDSGTAYGYTF. The CDR3, as DNA: TGCAGCGTTGAAGACTCCGGGACAGCTTATGGCTACACCTTC. Full variable domain (missing parts from reference TRBV29-1 and TRBJ1-2): SAVISQKPSRDICQRGTSLTIQCQVDSQVTMMFWYRQQPGQSLTLIATANQGSEATYESGFVIDKFPISRPNLTFSTLTVSNMSPEDSSIYLCSVEDSGTAYGYTFGSGTRLTVV.

This clonotype was detected ten times or more. For the CDR3, the DNA is TGTGCCAGCAGCGTAGAAGCGGGGGGTTTAAACATTCAGTACTTC. It specifies CASSVEAGGLNIQYF. V and J are TRBV9 and TRBJ2-4, with TRBD2 identical over 9 bases. Germline loops: CDR1 SGDLS, CDR2 YYNGEE. J was trimmed by 6 bases and V by 0 bases; bases with no gene match: 4. The length of the CDR3 is 15 residues.